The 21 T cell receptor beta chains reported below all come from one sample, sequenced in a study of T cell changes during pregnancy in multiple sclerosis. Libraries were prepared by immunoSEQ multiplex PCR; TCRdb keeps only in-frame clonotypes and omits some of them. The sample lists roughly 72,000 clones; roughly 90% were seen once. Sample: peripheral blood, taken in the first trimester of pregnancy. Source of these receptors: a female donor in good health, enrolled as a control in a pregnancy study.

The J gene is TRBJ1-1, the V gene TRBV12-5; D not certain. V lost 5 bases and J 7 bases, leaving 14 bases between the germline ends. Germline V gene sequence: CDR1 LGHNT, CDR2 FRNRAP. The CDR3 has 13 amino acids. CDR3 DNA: TGTGCTAGTGGTCCCCACAGCCTACTTGAAGCTTTCTTT. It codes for CASGPHSLLEAFF.

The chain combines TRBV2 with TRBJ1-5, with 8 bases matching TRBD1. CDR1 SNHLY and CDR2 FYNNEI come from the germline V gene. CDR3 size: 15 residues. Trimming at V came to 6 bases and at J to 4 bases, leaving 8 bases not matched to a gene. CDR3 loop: CASRVFRGPNQPQHF. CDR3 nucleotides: TGTGCCAGCAGAGTCTTCAGGGGGCCAAATCAGCCCCAGCATTTT.

In nucleotides, the CDR3 is TGTGCCTGGAGTCCGAGAAGTAATTCACCCCTCCACTTT. It translates to CAWSPRSNSPLHF. The chain couples TRBV30 to TRBJ1-6; D ambiguous. In germline, CDR1 is GTSNPN, CDR2 SVGIG (reference sequence). The CDR3 spans 13 residues. V lost 2 bases, J lost 6 bases, and 8 bases lay in between.

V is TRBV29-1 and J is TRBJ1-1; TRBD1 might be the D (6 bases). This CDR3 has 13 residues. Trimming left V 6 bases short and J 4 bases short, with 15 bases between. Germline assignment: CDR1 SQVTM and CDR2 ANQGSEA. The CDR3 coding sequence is TGCAGCGTCCTGCAGGGGAGCGGCACTGAAGCTTTCTTT. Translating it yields CSVLQGSGTEAFF.

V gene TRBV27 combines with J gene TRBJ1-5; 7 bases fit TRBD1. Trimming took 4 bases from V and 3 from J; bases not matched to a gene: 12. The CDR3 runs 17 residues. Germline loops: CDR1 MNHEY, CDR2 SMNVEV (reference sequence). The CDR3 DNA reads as TGTGCCAGCAGTTCTAGGTCCATAGGGGGCGACAATCAGCCCCAGCATTTT. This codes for CASSSRSIGGDNQPQHF.

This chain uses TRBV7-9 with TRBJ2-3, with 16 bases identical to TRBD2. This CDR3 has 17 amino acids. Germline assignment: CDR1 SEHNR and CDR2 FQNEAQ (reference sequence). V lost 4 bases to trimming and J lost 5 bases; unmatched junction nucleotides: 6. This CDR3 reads CASSSGLAGGPGDTQYF. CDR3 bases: TGTGCCAGCAGCTCGGGACTAGCGGGGGGGCCGGGAGATACGCAGTATTTT.

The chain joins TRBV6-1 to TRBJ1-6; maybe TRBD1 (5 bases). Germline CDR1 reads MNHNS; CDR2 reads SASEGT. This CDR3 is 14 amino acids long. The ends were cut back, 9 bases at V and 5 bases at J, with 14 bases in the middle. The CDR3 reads CARGGPRDNSPLHF. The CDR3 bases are TGTGCCAGGGGGGGACCGCGCGATAATTCACCCCTCCACTTT.

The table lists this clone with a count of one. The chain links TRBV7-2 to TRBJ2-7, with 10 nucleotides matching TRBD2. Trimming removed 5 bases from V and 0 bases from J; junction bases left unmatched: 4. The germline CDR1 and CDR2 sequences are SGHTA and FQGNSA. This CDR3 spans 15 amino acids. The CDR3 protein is CASSASGGFSYEQYF. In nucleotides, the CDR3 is TGTGCCAGCAGCGCTAGCGGGGGATTCTCCTACGAGCAGTACTTC.

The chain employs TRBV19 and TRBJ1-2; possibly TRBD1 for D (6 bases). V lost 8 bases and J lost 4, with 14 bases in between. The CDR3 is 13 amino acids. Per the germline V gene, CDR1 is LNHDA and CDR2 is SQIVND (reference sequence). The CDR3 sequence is CASYPGTTYGYTF. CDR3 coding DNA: TGTGCCAGTTATCCCGGGACAACCTATGGCTACACCTTC.

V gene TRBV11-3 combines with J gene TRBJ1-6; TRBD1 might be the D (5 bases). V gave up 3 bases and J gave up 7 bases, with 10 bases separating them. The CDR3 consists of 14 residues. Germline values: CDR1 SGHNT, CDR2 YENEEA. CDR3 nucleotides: TGTGCCAGCAGCTTGGGACTGCCAAATTCACCCCTCCACTTT. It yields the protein CASSLGLPNSPLHF.

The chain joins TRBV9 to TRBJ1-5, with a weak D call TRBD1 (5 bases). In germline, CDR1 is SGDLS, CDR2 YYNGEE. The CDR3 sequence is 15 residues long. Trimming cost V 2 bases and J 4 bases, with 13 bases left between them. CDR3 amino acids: CASSVGVEGNQPQHF. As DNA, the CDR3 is TGTGCCAGCAGCGTTGGGGTGGAGGGGAATCAGCCCCAGCATTTT.

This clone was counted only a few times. The CDR3 protein is CASSSYQPQHF. CDR3 nucleotides: TGTGCCAGCAGTTCTTATCAGCCCCAGCATTTT. The genes are TRBV28 and TRBJ1-5, with D uncertain. The CDR3 is made up of 11 amino acids. In germline, CDR1 is MDHEN, CDR2 SYDVKM. Trimming removed 4 bases from V and 5 bases from J, with 3 bases in between.

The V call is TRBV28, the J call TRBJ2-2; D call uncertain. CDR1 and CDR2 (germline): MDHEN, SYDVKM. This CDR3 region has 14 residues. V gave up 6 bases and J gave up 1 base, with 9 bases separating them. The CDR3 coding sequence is TGTGCCAGCAGCTTCCGGAGGAACACCGGGGAGCTGTTTTTT. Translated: CASSFRRNTGELFF.

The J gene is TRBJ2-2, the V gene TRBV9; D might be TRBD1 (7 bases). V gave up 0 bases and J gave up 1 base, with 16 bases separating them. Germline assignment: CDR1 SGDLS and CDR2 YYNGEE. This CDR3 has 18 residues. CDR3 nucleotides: TGTGCCAGCAGCGTAGACGGGGGACAGTGGGGGAACACCGGGGAGCTGTTTTTT. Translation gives CASSVDGGQWGNTGELFF.

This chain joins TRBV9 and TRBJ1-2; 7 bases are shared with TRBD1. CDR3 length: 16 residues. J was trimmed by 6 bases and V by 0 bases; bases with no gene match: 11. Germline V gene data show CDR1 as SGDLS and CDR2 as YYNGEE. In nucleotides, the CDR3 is TGTGCCAGCAGCGTAGACACGGACAGGTTGGTGGATGGCTACACCTTC. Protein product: CASSVDTDRLVDGYTF.

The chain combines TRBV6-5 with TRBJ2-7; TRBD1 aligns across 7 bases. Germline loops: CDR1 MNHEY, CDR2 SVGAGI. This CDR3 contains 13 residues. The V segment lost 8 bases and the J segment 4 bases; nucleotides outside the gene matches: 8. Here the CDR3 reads CASQRQGRYEQYF. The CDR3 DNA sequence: TGTGCCAGCCAGAGACAGGGAAGATACGAGCAGTACTTC.

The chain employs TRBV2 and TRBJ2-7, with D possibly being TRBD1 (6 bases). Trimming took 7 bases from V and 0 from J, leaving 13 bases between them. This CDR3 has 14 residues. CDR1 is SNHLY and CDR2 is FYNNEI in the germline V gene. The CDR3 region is CASKDRQNSYEQYF. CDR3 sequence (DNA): TGTGCCAGCAAAGACAGGCAAAACTCCTACGAGCAGTACTTC. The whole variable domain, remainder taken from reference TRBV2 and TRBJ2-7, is EPEVTQTPSHQVTQMGQEVILRCVPISNHLYFYWYRQILGQKVEFLVSFYNNEISEKSEIFDDQFSVERPDGSNFTLKIRSTKLEDSAMYFCASKDRQNSYEQYFGPGTRLTVT.

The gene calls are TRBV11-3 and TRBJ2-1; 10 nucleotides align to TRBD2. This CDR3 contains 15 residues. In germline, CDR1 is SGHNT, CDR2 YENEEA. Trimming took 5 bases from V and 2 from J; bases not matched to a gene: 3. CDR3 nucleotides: TGTGCCAGCAGCATGAGCGGGGGGGCCTACAATGAGCAGTTCTTC. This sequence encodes CASSMSGGAYNEQFF. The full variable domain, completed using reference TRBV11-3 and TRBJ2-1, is EAGVVQSPRYKIIEKKQPVAFWCNPISGHNTLYWYLQNLGQGPELLIRYENEEAVDDSQLPKDRFSAERLKGVDSTLKIQPAELGDSAVYLCASSMSGGAYNEQFFGPGTRLTVL.

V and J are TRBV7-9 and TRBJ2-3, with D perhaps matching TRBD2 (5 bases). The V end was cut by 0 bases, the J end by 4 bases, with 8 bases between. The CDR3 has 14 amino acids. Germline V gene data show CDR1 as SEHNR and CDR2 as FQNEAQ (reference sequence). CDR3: CASSLAGAADTQYF. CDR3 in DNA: TGTGCCAGCAGCTTAGCGGGAGCGGCAGATACGCAGTATTTT.

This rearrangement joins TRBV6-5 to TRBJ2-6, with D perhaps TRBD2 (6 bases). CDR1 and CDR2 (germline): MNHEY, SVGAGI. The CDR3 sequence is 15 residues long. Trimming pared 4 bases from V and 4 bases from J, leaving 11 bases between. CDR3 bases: TGTGCCAGCAGTTTGGAGGGAAGCGGGGCCAACGTCCTGACTTTC. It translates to CASSLEGSGANVLTF.

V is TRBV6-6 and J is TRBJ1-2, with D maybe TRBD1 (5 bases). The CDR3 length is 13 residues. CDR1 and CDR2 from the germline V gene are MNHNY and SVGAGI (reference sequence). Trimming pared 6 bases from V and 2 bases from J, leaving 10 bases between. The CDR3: CASRDPGNYGYTF. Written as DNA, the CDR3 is TGTGCCAGCAGGGATCCAGGGAACTATGGCTACACCTTC.